The rows below give T cell receptor beta chains drawn from one sample of a study of T cells after yellow fever vaccination. TCRdb passed the 5' RACE reads through MiXCR, listing each CDR3 protein once. The data hold about 310,000 distinct CDR3 sequences, with around 4% observed a single time. The sample here was PBMCs, taken on the day of the yellow fever booster vaccination. The receptors shown here come from a man aged 18 to 29 who received the YFV17D yellow fever vaccine. CDR3s include the opening cysteine and the closing phenylalanine or tryptophan. A D gene is named only where the DNA matches it firmly. Size values are once, few and many counts, or a class for expanded clones, and some rows have none.

d_gene	v_gene	j_gene	abundance	CDR3nt	CDR3aa
.	TRBV4-3	TRBJ1-2	many	TGCGCCAGCAGCCTAAGATGGGGCGCGTATGGCTACACCTTC	CASSLRWGAYGYTF
TRBD1	TRBV27	TRBJ1-5	few	TGTGCCAGCAGTTTATCGAACAGGGGGAGGTTTTATCAGCCCCAGCATTTT	CASSLSNRGRFYQPQHF
.	TRBV3-1	TRBJ2-2	many	TGTGCCAGCAGCCAAGATAGACAGCTGAACACCGGGGAGCTGTTTTTT	CASSQDRQLNTGELFF
.	TRBV10-3	TRBJ2-1	many	TGTGCCATCAGGGGAGGCCGCCTCAATGAGCAGTTCTTC	CAIRGGRLNEQFF
.	TRBV7-2	TRBJ2-7	many	TGTGCCAGCAGCTTAGGGCCCGAGATCTACGAGCAGTACTTC	CASSLGPEIYEQYF
TRBD2	TRBV7-6	TRBJ2-3	many	TGTGCCAGCGCTGAACCCCCTTCGGGAGGCGCAGATACGCAGTATTTT	CASAEPPSGGADTQYF
.	TRBV5-1	TRBJ1-5	many	TGCGCCAGCAGCAAGGGAGGAGATGGCAATCAGCCCCAGCATTTT	CASSKGGDGNQPQHF
.	TRBV7-9	TRBJ2-2	many	TGTGCCAGCACCGTTCTATGGACCAAAACCGGGGAGCTGTTTTTT	CASTVLWTKTGELFF
TRBD1	TRBV7-3	TRBJ2-1	few	TGTGCCAGCAGGCCCGGGACAGGAATTACCAATGAGCAGTTCTTC	CASRPGTGITNEQFF
TRBD1	TRBV6-2/TRBV6-3	TRBJ1-5	many	TGTGCCATTCGGACAGGGAGCAATCAGCCCCAGCATTTT	CAIRTGSNQPQHF
TRBD2	TRBV20-1	TRBJ2-3	many	TGCAGTGCTAGGGCCCCACTAGCGACAGATACGCAGTATTTT	CSARAPLATDTQYF
.	TRBV28	TRBJ2-2	many	TGTGCCAGCCGAGAGACAGGGAACACCGGGGAGCTGTTTTTT	CASRETGNTGELFF
TRBD1	TRBV20-1	TRBJ1-2	many	TGCAGTGCTAGAAGAAGGACAGGGGAGTATGGCTACACCTTC	CSARRRTGEYGYTF
.	TRBV12-3/TRBV12-4	TRBJ2-2	many	TGTGCCAGCAGTTCAGGGACGGGGAACACCGGGGAGCTGTTTTTT	CASSSGTGNTGELFF
.	TRBV12-3/TRBV12-4	TRBJ1-4	many	TGTGCCAGCACCCTGACAGGACAAGATGAAAAACTGTTTTTT	CASTLTGQDEKLFF
TRBD1	TRBV6-2/TRBV6-3	TRBJ1-6	.	TGTGCCAGCAGTTTGACAGGGGTTGGTTCACCCCTCCACTTT	CASSLTGVGSPLHF
.	TRBV20-1	TRBJ1-3	few	TGCAGTGCAGGGGGTGACAGGCTCCCTGGAAACACCATATATTTT	CSAGGDRLPGNTIYF
TRBD1	TRBV28	TRBJ2-2	many	TGTGCCAGCAGTCCACTCGTCGGACAGGGGCCCGGGAGATCCCGGAGCACCGGGGAGCTGTTTTTT	CASSPLVGQGPGRSRSTGELFF
.	TRBV5-1	TRBJ2-1	.	TGCGCCAGCAGCTTGGGACTGCATCCCTCCTACAATGAGCAGTTCTTC	CASSLGLHPSYNEQFF
.	TRBV12-3/TRBV12-4	TRBJ2-5	many	TGTGCCAGCAGCAAAAGACAGGTCCGACAAGAGACCCAGTACTTC	CASSKRQVRQETQYF
TRBD1	TRBV5-6	TRBJ2-7	many	TGTGCCAGCAGCTCGGGGACAGTTCCGCACGAGCAGTACTTC	CASSSGTVPHEQYF
.	TRBV18	TRBJ2-7	.	TGTGCCAGCTCGACCTGGCAGGGGGGGGACGAGCAGTACTTC	CASSTWQGGDEQYF
TRBD1	TRBV5-1	TRBJ1-2	.	TGCGCCAGCAGCTTGCCGCAGGGGGAACATGGCTACACCTTC	CASSLPQGEHGYTF
.	TRBV5-1	TRBJ1-2	many	TGCGCCAGCAGCCCCGGGACAAACTATGGCTACACCTTC	CASSPGTNYGYTF
.	TRBV14	TRBJ2-5	many	TGTGCCAGCAGCCACCGCCGCATATACCAAGAGACCCAGTACTTC	CASSHRRIYQETQYF
.	TRBV5-1	TRBJ2-1	many	TGCGCCAGCAGCCGGGACGTCAACCGCTCCTACAATGAGCAGTTCTTC	CASSRDVNRSYNEQFF
.	TRBV7-3	TRBJ2-7	few	TGTGCCAGCAGCCGAAATCCGGGACATATCTACGAGCAGTACTTC	CASSRNPGHIYEQYF
.	TRBV2	TRBJ2-1	few	TGTGCCAGCAATCAAGAGTCCTACAATGAGCAGTTCTTC	CASNQESYNEQFF
TRBD1	TRBV4-1	TRBJ1-1	.	TGCGCCAGCAGCCAAGAGGCTAACGACAGGGGGTATCAGAGAAGGGCAATTAGCTTCTTT	CASSQEANDRGYQRRAISFF
TRBD2	TRBV4-2	TRBJ2-3	many	TGTGCCAGCAGCCATTCCGCGGGGAGCGGGGACGGAGATACGCAGTATTTT	CASSHSAGSGDGDTQYF
TRBD1	TRBV7-9	TRBJ2-5	.	TGTGCCAGCAGCTTAGAAGGGGGCGCGAAAGAGACCCAGTACTTC	CASSLEGGAKETQYF
.	TRBV20-1	TRBJ2-3	many	TGCAGTGCTAGAGGGGGAGATACGCAGTATTTT	CSARGGDTQYF
TRBD1	TRBV6-5	TRBJ2-5	many	TGTGCCAGCAGCGCAACCCAGGGGGTTCAAGAGACCCAGTACTTC	CASSATQGVQETQYF
.	TRBV12-3/TRBV12-4	TRBJ2-5	many	TGTGCCAGCGGCTGGGGAGAGACCCAGTACTTC	CASGWGETQYF
TRBD1	TRBV7-9	TRBJ2-2	few	TGTGCCAGCAGCTTCCGGGGCAGGGGGCCAACCGGGGAGCTGTTTTTT	CASSFRGRGPTGELFF
.	TRBV5-1	TRBJ2-5	many	TGCGCCAGCAGTGAGCCCGGAGAGACCCAGTACTTC	CASSEPGETQYF
.	TRBV3-1	TRBJ1-1	few	TGTGCCAGCAGCCAAGAAGGGGTGAGGCCTTTCTTT	CASSQEGVRPFF